The 11 T cell receptor beta chains below were found in one sample sequenced in a study of human T cells and chemical hapten exposure. MiXCR, run by TCRdb on the RACE reads, gives a single entry per CDR3 protein. Among 300,000 to 450,000 distinct CDR3 sequences listed, about 5.4% were seen once. Time point defined: pre-sensitization, week 0. As to treatment: therapeutic diphenylcyclopropenone sensitization with weekly scalp DPC. Sequencing was performed on whole blood, taken in connection with sensitization to the hapten diphenylcyclopropenone (DPC). All receptors derive from a woman younger than 30 with alopecia areata. Some clones in this sample may be carry-over from other donors' samples.

This clonotype was observed at least ten times. The chain links TRBV3-1 to TRBJ1-1; unclear D gene. The CDR3 consists of 13 residues. Per germline, CDR1 LGHDT and CDR2 YNNKEL (reference sequence). Trimming removed 2 bases from V and 5 bases from J, with 9 bases in between. The CDR3 DNA reads as TGTGCCAGCAGCCAACTTGGAGGGACTGAAGCTTTCTTT. Translation gives CASSQLGGTEAFF.

This clonotype was observed a handful of times. CDR3 amino acids: CSARDKLAYEQYF. DNA for the CDR3: TGCAGTGCTAGAGATAAACTGGCCTACGAGCAGTACTTC. This chain links TRBV20-1 with TRBJ2-7; D uncertain. This CDR3 has 13 amino acids. V dropped 0 bases and J dropped 2 bases, with 8 bases sitting between them. The germline V gene encodes CDR1 DFQATT and CDR2 SNEGSKA (reference sequence).

This clonotype was detected ten times or more. The chain combines TRBV28 with TRBJ1-6; D is uncertain. The V end was cut by 4 bases, the J end by 3 bases, with 7 bases between. CDR1 MDHEN and CDR2 SYDVKM come from the germline V gene. CDR3 length: 14 residues. CDR3 in DNA: TGTGCCAGCAGTTCAAGTTTCTATAATTCACCCCTCCACTTT. Its translation is CASSSSFYNSPLHF.

Many counts were recorded for this clonotype. J is TRBJ1-3 and V is TRBV6-5; D call uncertain. V lost 6 bases and J lost 1, with 4 bases in between. The CDR3 contains 12 residues. Germline V gene lookup returns CDR1 MNHEY and CDR2 SVGAGI. The CDR3: CASRSSGNTIYF. The CDR3 nucleotides read TGTGCCAGCAGATCTTCTGGAAACACCATATATTTT.

This clonotype was seen a few times. This sequence joins TRBV24-1 and TRBJ2-1; either TRBD1 or TRBD2 may supply D (6 bases each). V was clipped by 9 bases and J by 8 bases, with 19 bases between them. In germline, CDR1 is KGHDR, CDR2 SFDVKD. This CDR3 has 14 residues. The CDR3 region has the DNA TGTGCCACCGGGGGCGGGACGTCAGATGATGAGCAGTTCTTC. It translates to CATGGGTSDDEQFF.

The sample holds a few counts of this clonotype. This chain links TRBV5-1 with TRBJ1-1; 8 bases agree with TRBD1. V shed 1 base, J shed 10 bases, and the junction held 15 bases outside the gene matches. This CDR3 contains 16 residues. From germline, CDR1 is SGHRS and CDR2 YFSETQ. The DNA of the CDR3 is TGCGCCAGCAGCTTGAGACAAACAGGACAGGGTATAGGAGCTTTCTTT. Translated: CASSLRQTGQGIGAFF.

The V call is TRBV7-2, the J call TRBJ2-3, with 8 bases matching TRBD1. The V gene's germline CDR1 is SGHTA and CDR2 FQGNSA. J was trimmed by 9 bases and V by 4 bases; bases with no gene match: 18. This CDR3 spans 17 amino acids. The CDR3 nucleotides are TGTGCCAGCAGCTCGCGGACAGGGACCTCCGAAACAAGAACGCAGTATTTT. Residues: CASSSRTGTSETRTQYF.

V is TRBV12-3 or TRBV12-4 and J is TRBJ1-5, with TRBD1 matching over 10 bases. The CDR3 contains 16 residues. Germline trimming cut 4 bases from V and 4 bases from J; bases unmatched to any gene: 7. CDR3 region: CASSSGTGVGNQPQHF. The CDR3 nucleotides are TGTGCCAGCAGTTCCGGGACAGGGGTCGGAAATCAGCCCCAGCATTTT.

In its sample, this clonotype was seen many times. This chain connects TRBV6-6 to TRBJ1-2, with D perhaps TRBD1 (5 bases). This CDR3 has 14 amino acids. The V end lost 2 bases, the J end lost 0 bases, and 7 bases lay between the germline ends. The V gene's germline CDR1 is MNHNY and CDR2 SVGAGI (reference sequence). CDR3 DNA sequence: TGTGCCAGCAGTTACGACAGTTCTAACTATGGCTACACCTTC. This codes for CASSYDSSNYGYTF.

The genes are TRBV6-6 and TRBJ2-7, with D uncertain. Per germline, CDR1 MNHNY and CDR2 SVGAGI (reference sequence). Trimming left V 0 bases short and J 5 bases short, with 8 bases between. The CDR3 contains 13 residues. DNA of the CDR3: TGTGCCAGCAGTTACTCGAAAAGGGACGAGCAGTACTTC. Translating gives CASSYSKRDEQYF.

The V gene is TRBV11-2, the J gene TRBJ2-6; perhaps D is TRBD1 or TRBD2 (6 bases each). This CDR3 spans 17 amino acids. V lost 2 bases and J lost 0, with 11 bases in between. Germline V lookup: CDR1 SGHAT, CDR2 FQNNGV. CDR3 sequence: CASSLRGTTSGANVLTF. As DNA, the CDR3 is TGTGCCAGCAGCTTACGGGGGACAACCTCTGGGGCCAACGTCCTGACTTTC.